The count of the clone carrying this TCR beta chain is one. The target antigen is unknown. Being one base from a much bigger clone, this may be a read error. With 10%, 30% or 50% of RNA, 20,000 to 1,000,000 naive CD8 T cells were sequenced. The authors sorted naive CD8 T cells as CD8+CD4-CCR7+CD45RA+. The CDR3 totals 15 residues. CDR1 is SEHNR and CDR2 is FQNEAQ in the germline V gene (reference sequence). One entry per CDR3 protein, called by TCRdb with MiXCR from the PCR reads. Of some 320,000 distinct CDR3 sequences listed, around a fifth are singletons. This entry is derived from a study of molecular identifiers for immune sequencing clone quantification. Study-wide points: A single cell's spiked Jurkat TCR RNA was reportedly detectable among approximately 930,000 naive cells.

This sequence originates from a human donor in good health. Some libraries in this study had Jurkat cell RNA spiked in. The sample was naive CD8+ T cells from blood, with Jurkat cell RNA spiked in. Subset meaning: FACS-sorted CD8+CD4-CCR7+CD45RA+ naive T cells. V is TRBV7-9 and J is TRBJ2-2; the match to TRBD1 covers 8 bases. CDR3 protein: CASSFSQGATGELVF. The CDR3 DNA reads as TGTGCCAGCAGCTTTAGCCAGGGGGCAACCGGGGAGCTGGTTTTT. The whole variable domain, remainder taken from reference TRBV7-9 and TRBJ2-2, is DTGVSQNPRHKITKRGQNVTFRCDPISEHNRLYWYRQTLGQGPEFLTYFQNEAQLEKSRLLSDRFSAERPKGSFSTLEIQRTEQGDSAMYLCASSFSQGATGELVFGEGSRLTVL.